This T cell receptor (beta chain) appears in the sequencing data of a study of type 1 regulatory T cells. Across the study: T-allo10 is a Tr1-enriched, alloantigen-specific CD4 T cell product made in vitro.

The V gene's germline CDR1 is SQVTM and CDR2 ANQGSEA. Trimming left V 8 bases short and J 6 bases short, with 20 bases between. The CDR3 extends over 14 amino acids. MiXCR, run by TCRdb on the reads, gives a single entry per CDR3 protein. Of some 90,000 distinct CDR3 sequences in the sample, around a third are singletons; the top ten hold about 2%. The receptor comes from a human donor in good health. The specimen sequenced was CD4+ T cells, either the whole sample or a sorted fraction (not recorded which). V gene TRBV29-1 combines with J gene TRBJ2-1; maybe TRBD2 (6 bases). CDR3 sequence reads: CSIGVLMGGNEQFF. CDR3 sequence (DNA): TGCAGCATAGGTGTCCTTATGGGGGGCAATGAGCAGTTCTTC.